This T cell receptor beta chain originates from a study of cytomegalovirus exposure and HLA in healthy donors. The CDR3 spans 15 residues. V lost 0 bases, J lost 2 bases, and 10 bases lay in between. Germline V gene sequence: CDR1 MNHNY, CDR2 SVGAGI (reference sequence). Use of 60 Vbeta and 13 Jbeta primers characterized the PCR. Method: immunoSEQ multiplex PCR; TCRdb's copy keeps in-frame clones and lacks some. The sample includes 200,000 or so clones, approximately 70% of them seen just once. What was sequenced was PBMCs. The sequence derives from a man aged 40-49 years in good health and CMV-seropositive. The chain combines TRBV6-6 with TRBJ2-5; D might be TRBD1 (5 bases). Here the CDR3 DNA reads TGTGCCAGCAGTTACTCCCGACAGTTTCAAGAGACCCAGTACTTC. It codes for CASSYSRQFQETQYF.